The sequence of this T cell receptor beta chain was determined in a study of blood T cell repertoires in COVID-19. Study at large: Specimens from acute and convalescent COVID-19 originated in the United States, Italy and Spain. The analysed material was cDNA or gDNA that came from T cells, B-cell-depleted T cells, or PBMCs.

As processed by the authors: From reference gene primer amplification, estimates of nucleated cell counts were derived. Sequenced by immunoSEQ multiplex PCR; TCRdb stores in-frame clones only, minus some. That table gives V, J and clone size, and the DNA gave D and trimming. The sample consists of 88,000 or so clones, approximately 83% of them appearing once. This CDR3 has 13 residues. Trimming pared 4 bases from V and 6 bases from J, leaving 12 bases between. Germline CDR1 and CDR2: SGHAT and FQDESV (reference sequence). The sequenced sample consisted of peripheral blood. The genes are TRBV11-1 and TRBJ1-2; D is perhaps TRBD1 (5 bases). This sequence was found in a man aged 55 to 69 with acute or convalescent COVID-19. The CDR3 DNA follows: TGTGCCAGCAGCTCGGGGGTCGAAGATGGCTACACCTTC. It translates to CASSSGVEDGYTF.